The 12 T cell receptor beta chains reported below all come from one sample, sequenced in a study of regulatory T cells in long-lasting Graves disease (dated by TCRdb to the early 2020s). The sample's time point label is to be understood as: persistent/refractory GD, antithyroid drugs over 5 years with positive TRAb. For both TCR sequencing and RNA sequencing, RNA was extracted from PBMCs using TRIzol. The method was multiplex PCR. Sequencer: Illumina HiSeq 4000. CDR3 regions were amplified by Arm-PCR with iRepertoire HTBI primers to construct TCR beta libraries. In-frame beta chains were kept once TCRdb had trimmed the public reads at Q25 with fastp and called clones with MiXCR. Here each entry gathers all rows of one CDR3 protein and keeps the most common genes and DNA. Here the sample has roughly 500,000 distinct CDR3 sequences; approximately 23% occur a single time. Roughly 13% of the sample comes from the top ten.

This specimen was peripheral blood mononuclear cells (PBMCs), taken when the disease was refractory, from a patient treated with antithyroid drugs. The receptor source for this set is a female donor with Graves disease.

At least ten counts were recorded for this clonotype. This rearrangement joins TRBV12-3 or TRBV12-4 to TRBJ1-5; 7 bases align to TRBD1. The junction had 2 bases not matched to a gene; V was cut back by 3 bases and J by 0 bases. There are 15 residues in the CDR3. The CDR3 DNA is TGTGCCAGCAGTTTCGGGACAGTTAGCAATCAGCCCCAGCATTTT. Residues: CASSFGTVSNQPQHF.

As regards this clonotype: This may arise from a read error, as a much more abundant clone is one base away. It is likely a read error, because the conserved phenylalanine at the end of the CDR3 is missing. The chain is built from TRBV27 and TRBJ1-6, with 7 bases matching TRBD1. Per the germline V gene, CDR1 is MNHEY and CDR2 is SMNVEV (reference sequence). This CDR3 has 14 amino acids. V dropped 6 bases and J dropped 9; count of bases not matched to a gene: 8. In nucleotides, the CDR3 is TGTGCCAGCAGCCCTGTTACAGGGGTTTCACCCCTCCACCTT. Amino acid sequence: CASSPVTGVSPLHL.

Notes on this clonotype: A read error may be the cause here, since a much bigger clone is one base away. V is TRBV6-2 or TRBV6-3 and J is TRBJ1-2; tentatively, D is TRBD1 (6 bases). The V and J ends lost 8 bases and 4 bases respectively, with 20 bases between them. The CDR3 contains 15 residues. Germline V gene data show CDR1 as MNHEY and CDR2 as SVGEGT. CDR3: CASGLERGHPYGYTF. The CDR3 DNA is TGTGCCAGCGGCTTGGAAAGGGGACACCCCTATGGCTACACCTTC.

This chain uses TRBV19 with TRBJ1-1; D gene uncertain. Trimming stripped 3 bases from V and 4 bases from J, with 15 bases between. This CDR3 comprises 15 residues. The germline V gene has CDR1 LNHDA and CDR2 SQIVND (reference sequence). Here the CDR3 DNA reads TGTGCCAGTAGTATCGTCTGGGGTTGGCCCACTGAAGCTTTCTTT. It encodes CASSIVWGWPTEAFF. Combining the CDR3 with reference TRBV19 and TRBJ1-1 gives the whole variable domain DGGITQSPKYLFRKEGQNVTLSCEQNLNHDAMYWYRQDPGQGLRLIYYSQIVNDFQKGDIAEGYSVSREKKESFPLTVTSAQKNPTAFYLCASSIVWGWPTEAFFGQGTRLTVV.

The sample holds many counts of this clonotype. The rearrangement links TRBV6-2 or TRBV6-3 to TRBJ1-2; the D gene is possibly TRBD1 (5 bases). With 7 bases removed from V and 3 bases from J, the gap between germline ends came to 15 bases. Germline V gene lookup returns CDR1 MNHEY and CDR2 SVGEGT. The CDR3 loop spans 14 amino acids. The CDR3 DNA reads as TGTGCCAGCATCGAACCCGGGGGGTACTATGGCTACACCTTC. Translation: CASIEPGGYYGYTF.

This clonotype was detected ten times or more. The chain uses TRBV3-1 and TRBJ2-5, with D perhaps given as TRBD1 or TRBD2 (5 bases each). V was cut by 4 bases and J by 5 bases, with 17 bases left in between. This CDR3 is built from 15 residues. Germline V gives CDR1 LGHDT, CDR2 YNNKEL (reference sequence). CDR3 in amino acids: CASSLQGGGSETQYF. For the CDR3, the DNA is TGTGCCAGCAGCCTCCAGGGCGGAGGCAGCGAGACCCAGTACTTC.

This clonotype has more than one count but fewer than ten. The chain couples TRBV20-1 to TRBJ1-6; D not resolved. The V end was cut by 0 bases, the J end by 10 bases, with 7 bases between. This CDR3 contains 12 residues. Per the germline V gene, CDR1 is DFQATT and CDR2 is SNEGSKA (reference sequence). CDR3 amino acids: CSARDPSSPLHF. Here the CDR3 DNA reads TGCAGTGCTAGAGATCCATCGTCACCCCTCCACTTT.

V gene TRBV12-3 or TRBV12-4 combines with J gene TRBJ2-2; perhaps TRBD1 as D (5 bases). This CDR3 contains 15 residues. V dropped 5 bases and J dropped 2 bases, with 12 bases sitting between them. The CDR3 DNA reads TGTGCCAGCAGTCCCCCGGACATTAACACCGGGGAGCTGTTTTTT. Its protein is CASSPPDINTGELFF.

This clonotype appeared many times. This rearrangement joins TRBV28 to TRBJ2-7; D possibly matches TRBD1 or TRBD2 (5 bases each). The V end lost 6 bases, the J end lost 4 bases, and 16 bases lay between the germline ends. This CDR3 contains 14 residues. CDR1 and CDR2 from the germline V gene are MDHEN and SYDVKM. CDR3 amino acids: CASRYTGWGYEQYF. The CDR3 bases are TGTGCCAGCAGGTACACGGGGTGGGGGTACGAGCAGTACTTC.

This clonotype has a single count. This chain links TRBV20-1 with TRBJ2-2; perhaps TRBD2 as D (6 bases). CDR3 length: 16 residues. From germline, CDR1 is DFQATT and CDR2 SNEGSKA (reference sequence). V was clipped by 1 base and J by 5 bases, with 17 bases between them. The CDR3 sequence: CSARVGGKALTGELFF. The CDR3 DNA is TGCAGTGCTAGAGTCGGCGGGAAGGCCTTGACCGGGGAGCTGTTTTTT.

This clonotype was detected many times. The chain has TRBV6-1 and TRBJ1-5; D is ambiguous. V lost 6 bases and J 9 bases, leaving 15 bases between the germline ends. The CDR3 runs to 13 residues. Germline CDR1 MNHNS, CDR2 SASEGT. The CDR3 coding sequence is TGTGCCAGCAGAAATGACGGTGCCGTGCCCCAGCATTTT. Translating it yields CASRNDGAVPQHF.

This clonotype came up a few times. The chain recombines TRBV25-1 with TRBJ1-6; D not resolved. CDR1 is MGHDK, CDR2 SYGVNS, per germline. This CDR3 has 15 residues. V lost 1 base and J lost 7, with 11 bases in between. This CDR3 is CASSELEVTNSPLHF. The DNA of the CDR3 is TGTGCCAGCAGTGAATTAGAGGTTACAAATTCACCCCTCCACTTT. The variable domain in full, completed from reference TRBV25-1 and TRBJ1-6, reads EADIYQTPRYLVIGTGKKITLECSQTMGHDKMYWYQQDPGMELHLIHYSYGVNSTEKGDLSSESTVSRIRTEHFPLTLESARPSHTSQYLCASSELEVTNSPLHFGNGTRLTVT.